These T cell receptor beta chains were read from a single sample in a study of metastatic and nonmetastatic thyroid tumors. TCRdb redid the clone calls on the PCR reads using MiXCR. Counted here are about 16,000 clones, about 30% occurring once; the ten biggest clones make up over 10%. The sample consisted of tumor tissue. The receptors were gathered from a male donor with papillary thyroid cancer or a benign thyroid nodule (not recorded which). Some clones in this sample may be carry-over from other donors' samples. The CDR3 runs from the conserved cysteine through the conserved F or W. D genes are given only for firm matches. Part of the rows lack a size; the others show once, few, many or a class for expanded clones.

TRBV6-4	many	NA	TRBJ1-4	TGTGCCACGAAACGAAGCAGGTTTGAAAAACTGTTTTTT	CATKRSRFEKLFF
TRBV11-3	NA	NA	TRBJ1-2	TGTGCCAGCAGCTTAGATGGGTTTTCGGAGTATGGCTACACCTTC	CASSLDGFSEYGYTF
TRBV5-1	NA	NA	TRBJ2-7	TGCGCCAGCAGCTTGGACCTGACAGTTAGGGGTTACGAGCAGTACTTC	CASSLDLTVRGYEQYF
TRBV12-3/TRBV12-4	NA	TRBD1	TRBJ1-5	TGTGCCAGCAGCTCAACCGGGACAGATCAGCCTCAGCATTTT	CASSSTGTDQPQHF
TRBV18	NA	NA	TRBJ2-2	TGTGCCAGCTCACCTGGGGGTTCCCAAGACACCGGGGAGCTGTTTTTT	CASSPGGSQDTGELFF
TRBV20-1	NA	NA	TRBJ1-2	TGCAGTGCTAGAGATCGCAGGGTGGGAAACTATGGCTACACCTTC	CSARDRRVGNYGYTF
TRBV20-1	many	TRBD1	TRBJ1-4	TGCAGTGCTAGGTTACCCGGGACAGGGGATGAAAAACTGTTTTTT	CSARLPGTGDEKLFF
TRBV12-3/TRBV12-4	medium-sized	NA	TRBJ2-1	TGTGCCAGCAAGGGCGGGATTCGGGGCAATGAGCAGTTCTTC	CASKGGIRGNEQFF
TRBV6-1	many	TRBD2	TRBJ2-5	TGTGCCAGAGTAGCGGGCCGAATCCAAGAGACCCAGTACTTC	CARVAGRIQETQYF
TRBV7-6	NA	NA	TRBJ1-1	TGTGCCAGCAGCTTAGGCCCAGGGTACGAAGCTTTCTTT	CASSLGPGYEAFF
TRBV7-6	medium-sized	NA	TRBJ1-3	TGTGCCAGCAGCTTAAGATCCGCATGGGGGCCTGGAAACACCATATATTTT	CASSLRSAWGPGNTIYF
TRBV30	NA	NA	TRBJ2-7	TGTGCCTGGAGTGTATACCAATACTCGAATAGTGACACCTACGAGCAGTACTTC	CAWSVYQYSNSDTYEQYF
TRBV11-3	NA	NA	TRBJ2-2	TGTGCCAGCAGCTTGAGAGCGACCGGGGAGCTGTTTTTT	CASSLRATGELFF
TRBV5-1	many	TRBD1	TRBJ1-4	TGCGCCAGCAGCTTGTCCGGGACAGAAAATGAAAAACTGTTTTTT	CASSLSGTENEKLFF
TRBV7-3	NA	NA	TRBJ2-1	TGTCCCAGCAGTCTAATGTATAATGCCAGGGGAGAGCAGTTCTTC	CPSSLMYNARGEQFF
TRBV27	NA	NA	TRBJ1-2	TGTGCCAGCAGTTTATCGTGGGGGGATTCCTATGGCTACACCTTC	CASSLSWGDSYGYTF
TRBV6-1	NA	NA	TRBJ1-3	TGTGCCAGCAGGCCACCGGAGGGCTCTGGAAACACCATATATTTT	CASRPPEGSGNTIYF
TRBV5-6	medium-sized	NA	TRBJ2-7	TGTGCCAGCAGCTCCGGGCCGGCAGGTGTTGAAGAGCAGTACTTC	CASSSGPAGVEEQYF
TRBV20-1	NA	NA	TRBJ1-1	TGCAGTGCTAGAGACGGGTTTGGGGGGGCGAACACTGAAGCTTTCTTT	CSARDGFGGANTEAFF
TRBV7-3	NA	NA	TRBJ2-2	TGTGCCAGCAGCTTAGACGGGTCGAACACCGGGGAGCTGTTTTTT	CASSLDGSNTGELFF
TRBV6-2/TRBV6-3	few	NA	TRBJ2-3	TGTGCCAGCACCCTGGGACTGTCTAGCACAGATACGCAGTATTTT	CASTLGLSSTDTQYF
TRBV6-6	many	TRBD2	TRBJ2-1	TGTGCCAGCAGAGGCCCGGGACTAGCGGTCTCGAGCTCCTACAATGAGCAGTTCTTC	CASRGPGLAVSSSYNEQFF
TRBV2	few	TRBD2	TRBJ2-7	TGTGCCAGCAAGGACGGGAGGTCAGGCTACGAGCAGTACTTC	CASKDGRSGYEQYF
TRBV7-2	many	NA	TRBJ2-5	TGTGCCAGCAGACCGACAGGGAGGGAGACCCAGTACTTC	CASRPTGRETQYF
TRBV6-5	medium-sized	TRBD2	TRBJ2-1	TGTGCCAGCAGTTACTCGGCACTAGCGGGATTAGATGAGCAGTTCTTC	CASSYSALAGLDEQFF
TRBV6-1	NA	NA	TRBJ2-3	TGTGCCAGCAGTGAAGAGGAGACAGATACGCAGTATTTT	CASSEEETDTQYF
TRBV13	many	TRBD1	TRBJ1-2	TGTGCCAGCAGCTTAAGTTGGGACAGGAAGGGCTACACCTTC	CASSLSWDRKGYTF